What follows describes a single TCR beta chain. This sample stems from a study of blood T cell repertoires in COVID-19. As for the study in general: Whether acute or convalescent, the COVID-19 samples came from the United States, Italy and Spain. Sources were T cells, B-cell-depleted T cells, or PBMCs; the material itself was cDNA or gDNA.

The CDR3 runs 14 residues. The germline V gene encodes CDR1 SGDLS and CDR2 YYNGEE. V trimming: 4 bases; J trimming: 6 bases; junction bases outside the gene matches: 6. Patients of the Seattle cohort, enrolled during active infection, were followed longitudinally. In the authors' methods: Nucleated cell number was recorded as an estimate derived from reference gene primer amplification. Assay: immunoSEQ multiplex PCR; the TCRdb copy retains only in-frame clones and omits some. V and J calls and clone size are those listed in that table; D and trimming were worked out from the DNA. There are just over 350,000 clones in the sample; about 88% occur only once, and under 8.5% lies in the top ten.

The V call is TRBV9, the J call TRBJ2-7; the match to TRBD1 covers 11 bases. This TCR came from a woman aged 55 to 70 with COVID-19, enrolled during active disease. Material: peripheral blood. The CDR3 is CASSTTGTGGEQYF. In DNA form, the CDR3 reads TGTGCCAGCAGCACGACCGGGACAGGGGGCGAGCAGTACTTC.